This TCR beta chain came from a study of early T cells in non-severe SARS-CoV-2 infection. Study-wide points: Missing private and CD4 specificities, VDJdb matching favored anti-spike CD8 responses.

This clonotype was counted ten times or more. Antigen unknown. Attachment of unique molecular identifiers was made to individual cDNA molecules. TCRdb used MiXCR to reprocess the 5' RACE reads, holding one entry per CDR3 protein. The sample yields about 70,000 distinct CDR3 sequences, approximately 5% seen once. The material sequenced was whole blood, taken at baseline. The clonotype originates from an adult who was a healthcare worker with PCR-confirmed SARS-CoV-2 infection or an uninfected control (not recorded which).

CDR3 residues: CASSLGGGMNTEAFF. In nucleotides, the CDR3 is TGTGCCAGCAGCTTAGGGGGCGGTATGAACACTGAAGCTTTCTTT. The chain links TRBV11-3 to TRBJ1-1; perhaps TRBD1 as D (5 bases). The germline V gene encodes CDR1 SGHNT and CDR2 YENEEA. CDR3 length equals 15 residues. V lost 1 base, J lost 0 bases, and 9 bases lay in between. Drawing the rest from reference TRBV11-3 and TRBJ1-1, the complete variable domain is EAGVVQSPRYKIIEKKQPVAFWCNPISGHNTLYWYLQNLGQGPELLIRYENEEAVDDSQLPKDRFSAERLKGVDSTLKIQPAELGDSAVYLCASSLGGGMNTEAFFGQGTRLTVV.